This is a list of T cell receptor beta chains from one sample in a study of radiotherapy plus CTLA-4 blockade in lung cancer. TCRdb's table, derived via immunoSEQ multiplex PCR, lists solely in-frame clones and lacks some. The table includes roughly 90,000 clones, 80% to 85% detected once. The sample consisted of peripheral blood, taken from a patient treated with radiotherapy plus ipilimumab. These receptors originate from a human donor with non-small cell lung cancer that progressed on radiotherapy plus ipilimumab. The CDR3 runs from the conserved cysteine through the conserved F or W. Fields, in order: V gene, clone size, J gene, D gene, CDR3 DNA, CDR3 protein. A D gene is named only where the DNA matches it firmly. Rows may omit the clone size; those that give it use once, few, many or a size class.

V: TRBV19; size: -; J: TRBJ1-2; D: -; DNA: TGTGCCAGTAGTATTCAGGGATCCAACTATGGCTACACCTTC; CDR3: CASSIQGSNYGYTF
V: TRBV7-6; size: -; J: TRBJ2-5; D: -; DNA: TGTGCCAGCAGCGTAACAGGGCTCGGCGAGACCCAGTACTTC; CDR3: CASSVTGLGETQYF
V: TRBV27; size: -; J: TRBJ2-7; D: -; DNA: TGTGCCAGCAATGCCGGGCCCCGGCCCTACGAGCAGTACTTC; CDR3: CASNAGPRPYEQYF
V: TRBV7-9; size: -; J: TRBJ2-2; D: TRBD2; DNA: TGTGCCAGCAGCATGACTAGCGGGAGGGCCGGCGGGGAGCTGTTTTTT; CDR3: CASSMTSGRAGGELFF
V: TRBV2; size: -; J: TRBJ1-1; D: -; DNA: TGTGCCAGCAGTGGGCGACAGAGGAACACTGAAGCTTTCTTT; CDR3: CASSGRQRNTEAFF
V: TRBV6-1; size: once; J: TRBJ1-1; D: -; DNA: TGTGCCAGCAGTGAAACCCCCAGAGCGTACACTGAAGCTTTCTTT; CDR3: CASSETPRAYTEAFF
V: TRBV6-1; size: -; J: TRBJ1-1; D: -; DNA: TGTGCCAGCAGTGAAGTGGAGAACACTGAAGCTTTCTTT; CDR3: CASSEVENTEAFF
V: TRBV5-1; size: few; J: TRBJ2-7; D: -; DNA: TGCGCCAGCAGCTTGGTTGCGGGGCTCTACGAGCAGTACTTC; CDR3: CASSLVAGLYEQYF
V: TRBV19; size: -; J: TRBJ1-2; D: -; DNA: TGTGCCAGTAGTATAGACGTCCCGGTTGGCTACACCTTC; CDR3: CASSIDVPVGYTF
V: TRBV14; size: -; J: TRBJ2-7; D: TRBD1; DNA: TGTGCCAGCAGCCAAGATTGGGACAGGGGGACGGACGAGCAGTACTTC; CDR3: CASSQDWDRGTDEQYF
V: TRBV6-1; size: -; J: TRBJ1-5; D: -; DNA: TGTGCCAGCAGGGCACGTTTAGGGGTCAATCAGCCCCAGCATTTT; CDR3: CASRARLGVNQPQHF
V: TRBV14; size: -; J: TRBJ1-2; D: -; DNA: TGTGCCAGCAGCCAACAGTCCGACAGCACTAACTATGGCTACACCTTC; CDR3: CASSQQSDSTNYGYTF
V: TRBV10-1; size: -; J: TRBJ2-2; D: -; DNA: TGCGCCAGTAGTGAACAGGGCGACACCGGGGAGCTGTTTTTT; CDR3: CASSEQGDTGELFF
V: TRBV28; size: -; J: TRBJ1-5; D: -; DNA: TGTGCCAGCAGTTTACAAGGCATATCCAATCAGCCCCAGCATTTT; CDR3: CASSLQGISNQPQHF
V: TRBV27; size: -; J: TRBJ1-1; D: -; DNA: TGTGCCAGCAGTGGCGGGGGCGTCACTGAAGCTTTCTTT; CDR3: CASSGGGVTEAFF
V: TRBV30; size: -; J: TRBJ1-2; D: -; DNA: TGTGCCTGGAGAGACAGCGGGCCCTATGGCTACACCTTC; CDR3: CAWRDSGPYGYTF
V: TRBV6-5; size: -; J: TRBJ2-4; D: -; DNA: TGTGCCAGCAGTTACTCACCGATAGCGTTCCAGTACTTC; CDR3: CASSYSPIAFQYF
V: TRBV2; size: -; J: TRBJ2-7; D: -; DNA: TGTGCCAGCAGTCAACAGGGAGGCTCCTACGAGCAGTACTTC; CDR3: CASSQQGGSYEQYF
V: TRBV7-9; size: -; J: TRBJ1-2; D: -; DNA: TGTGCCAGCAGCTTAGGAGGGTTCTATGGCTACACCTTC; CDR3: CASSLGGFYGYTF
V: TRBV7-2; size: once; J: TRBJ1-5; D: -; DNA: TGTGCCAGCAGCTTAGTGAGGGGTTGGCAGTATGGCAATCAGCCCCAGCATTTT; CDR3: CASSLVRGWQYGNQPQHF
V: TRBV13; size: -; J: TRBJ2-2; D: TRBD2; DNA: TGTGCCAGCAGTTTAGGTGTAGCGGGGAACACCGGGGAGCTGTTTTTT; CDR3: CASSLGVAGNTGELFF
V: TRBV6-6; size: -; J: TRBJ1-1; D: -; DNA: TGTGCCAGCAGTTACTTGGTTTCGAACACTGAAGCTTTCTTT; CDR3: CASSYLVSNTEAFF
V: TRBV9; size: -; J: TRBJ2-2; D: -; DNA: TGTGCCAGCAGCCCAAGGCAGCGGGCCCACCTCCTAACGAACACCGGGGAGCTGTTTTTT; CDR3: CASSPRQRAHLLTNTGELFF
V: TRBV10-3; size: -; J: TRBJ2-3; D: -; DNA: TGTGCCATCAGGGGCGTTGAGGGCGGAGGCTCGCAGTATTTT; CDR3: CAIRGVEGGGSQYF
V: TRBV30; size: -; J: TRBJ2-3; D: -; DNA: TGTGCCTGGAGTTCACAGTTCTCAGATACGCAGTATTTT; CDR3: CAWSSQFSDTQYF
V: TRBV30; size: -; J: TRBJ2-1; D: -; DNA: TGTGCCTGGAGTCGTACGGACCCTCAGTTCTTC; CDR3: CAWSRTDPQFF
V: TRBV5-5; size: once; J: TRBJ2-7; D: -; DNA: TGTGCCAGCAGCTTGCCGCTGCTGGGGGCGCAGTCCTACGAGCAGTACTTC; CDR3: CASSLPLLGAQSYEQYF
V: TRBV7-2; size: -; J: TRBJ2-2; D: -; DNA: TGTGCCAGCACCCCTTGGGGGAACACCGGGGAGCTGTTTTTT; CDR3: CASTPWGNTGELFF
V: TRBV28; size: -; J: TRBJ1-4; D: -; DNA: TGTGCCAGCAGTGCCCTACAAGGAGGGGTTGAAAAACTGTTTTTT; CDR3: CASSALQGGVEKLFF
V: TRBV27; size: -; J: TRBJ2-1; D: TRBD2; DNA: TGTGCCAGCAGTTACCGGGCGGGAGGGGAGAATGAGCAGTTCTTC; CDR3: CASSYRAGGENEQFF
V: TRBV28; size: -; J: TRBJ2-7; D: TRBD1; DNA: TGTGCCAGCGTACGTTCCGGGACAGGGATTTACGAGCAGTACTTC; CDR3: CASVRSGTGIYEQYF
V: TRBV30; size: few; J: TRBJ2-1; D: TRBD2; DNA: TGTGCCTGGAGGGGGACTAGCGGGATGGGGTGGTACAATGAGCAGTTCTTC; CDR3: CAWRGTSGMGWYNEQFF
V: TRBV25-1; size: -; J: TRBJ1-2; D: -; DNA: TGTGCCAGCAGTGTAGCAGGGAACTATGGCTACACCTTC; CDR3: CASSVAGNYGYTF
V: TRBV30; size: -; J: TRBJ2-1; D: -; DNA: TGTGCCTGGAGTGTAGACGAGTTATCGGGAACCTACAATGAGCAGTTCTTC; CDR3: CAWSVDELSGTYNEQFF
V: TRBV19; size: -; J: TRBJ1-5; D: -; DNA: TGTGCCAGTAGTACTCGGGGCCTCAATCAGCCCCAGCATTTT; CDR3: CASSTRGLNQPQHF
V: TRBV4-1; size: few; J: TRBJ1-2; D: -; DNA: TGCGCCAGCAGCCAACCTACAGGGAACTATGGCTACACCTTC; CDR3: CASSQPTGNYGYTF
V: TRBV2; size: once; J: TRBJ2-2; D: -; DNA: TGTGCCAGCAGTGAAAGGGGGCGGGGCTCGGGGACCGGGGAGCTGTTTTTT; CDR3: CASSERGRGSGTGELFF
V: TRBV5-1; size: once; J: TRBJ2-1; D: TRBD1; DNA: TGCGCCAGCAGCTTGGCTGTGACAGGGAACAATGAGCAGTTCTTC; CDR3: CASSLAVTGNNEQFF
V: TRBV6-5; size: -; J: TRBJ2-3; D: TRBD2; DNA: TGTGCCAGCAGTTACCTAGCGGGAGGTCGAGATACGCAGTATTTT; CDR3: CASSYLAGGRDTQYF
V: TRBV27; size: few; J: TRBJ1-5; D: -; DNA: TGTGCCAGCAGTTCTATCGGTTGGGATCAGCCCCAGCATTTT; CDR3: CASSSIGWDQPQHF
V: TRBV5-6; size: -; J: TRBJ2-3; D: -; DNA: TGTGCCAGCAGCCGGGAGTATGGCACAGATACGCAGTATTTT; CDR3: CASSREYGTDTQYF
V: TRBV5-1; size: -; J: TRBJ2-5; D: TRBD2; DNA: TGCGCCAGCAGCGCTACTAGCGGGAGGGCGAGGGAGACCCAGTACTTC; CDR3: CASSATSGRARETQYF
V: TRBV5-1; size: -; J: TRBJ2-5; D: TRBD1; DNA: TGCGCCAGCAGCAGGGGAAAAGGGACAGACCAAGAGACCCAGTACTTC; CDR3: CASSRGKGTDQETQYF
V: TRBV6-6; size: few; J: TRBJ1-1; D: TRBD1; DNA: TGTGCCAGCAGGGACAGGGGGTTGGACACTGAAGCTTTCTTT; CDR3: CASRDRGLDTEAFF
V: TRBV9; size: -; J: TRBJ2-1; D: -; DNA: TGTGCCAGCAGCGTAGGCCCACTACAAGGGGATGAGCAGTTCTTC; CDR3: CASSVGPLQGDEQFF
V: TRBV7-2; size: -; J: TRBJ2-7; D: -; DNA: TGTGCCAGCAGCTTAGATCTCTACGAGCAGTACTTC; CDR3: CASSLDLYEQYF
V: TRBV4-1; size: -; J: TRBJ2-1; D: TRBD2; DNA: TGCGCCAGCAGCCAAACCCCAGTTGGACTAGCGGGATTTGTTGAGCAGTTCTTC; CDR3: CASSQTPVGLAGFVEQFF
V: TRBV2; size: -; J: TRBJ2-7; D: -; DNA: TGTGCCAGCAGTGAAGCAGGCTGGATGAACGAGCAGTACTTC; CDR3: CASSEAGWMNEQYF
V: TRBV27; size: -; J: TRBJ2-3; D: -; DNA: TGTGCCAGCGGCACCTACGGGTTAGATACGCAGTATTTT; CDR3: CASGTYGLDTQYF
V: TRBV25-1; size: -; J: TRBJ1-4; D: TRBD1; DNA: TGTGCCAGCAGAGGGGGGGGACAGGGGGAGGAAAAACTGTTTTTT; CDR3: CASRGGGQGEEKLFF
V: TRBV6-5; size: -; J: TRBJ2-5; D: TRBD1; DNA: TGTGCCAGCAACAAAGGGACAGCCCAAGAGACCCAGTACTTC; CDR3: CASNKGTAQETQYF
V: TRBV11-3; size: -; J: TRBJ2-2; D: TRBD1; DNA: TGTGCCAGCAGACGGGGACAGGGGGCGGCTGGGGAGCTGTTTTTT; CDR3: CASRRGQGAAGELFF
V: TRBV9; size: -; J: TRBJ2-1; D: -; DNA: TGTGCCAGCAGCGTTAGCCCATACAATGAGCAGTTCTTC; CDR3: CASSVSPYNEQFF
V: TRBV6-5; size: -; J: TRBJ1-2; D: -; DNA: TGTGCCAGCAGGGGACTGAGCTATGGCTACACCTTC; CDR3: CASRGLSYGYTF
V: TRBV28; size: -; J: TRBJ1-6; D: -; DNA: TGTGCCAGCAGTGCAAATTCACCCCTCCACTTT; CDR3: CASSANSPLHF
V: TRBV21-1; size: few; J: TRBJ1-1; D: -; DNA: TGTGCCAGCAGCAAAGTCCCGGGATGCACTGAAGCTTTCTTT; CDR3: CASSKVPGCTEAFF
V: TRBV18; size: once; J: TRBJ1-2; D: -; DNA: TGTGCCAGCTCACCATCGGGGGGCGACGGCTATGGCTACACCTTC; CDR3: CASSPSGGDGYGYTF